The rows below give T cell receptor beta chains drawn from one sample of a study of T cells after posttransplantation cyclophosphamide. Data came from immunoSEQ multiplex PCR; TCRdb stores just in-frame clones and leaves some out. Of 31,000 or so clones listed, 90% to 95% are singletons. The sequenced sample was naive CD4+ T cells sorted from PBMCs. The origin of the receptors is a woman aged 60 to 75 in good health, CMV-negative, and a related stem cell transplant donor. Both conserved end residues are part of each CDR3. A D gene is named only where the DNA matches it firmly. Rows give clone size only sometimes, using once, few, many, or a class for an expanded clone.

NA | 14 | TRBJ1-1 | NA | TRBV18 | TGTGCCAGCTCACCCGTTCAGATGAACACTGAAGCTTTCTTT | CASSPVQMNTEAFF
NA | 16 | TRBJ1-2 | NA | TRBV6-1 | TGTGCCAGCAGTGAAACCATAAACAATCCTAACTATGGCTACACCTTC | CASSETINNPNYGYTF
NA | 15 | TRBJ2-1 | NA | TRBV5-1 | TGCGCCAGCAGCTCCCAGACGACAGAAAACAATGAGCAGTTCTTC | CASSSQTTENNEQFF
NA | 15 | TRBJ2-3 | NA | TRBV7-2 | TGTGCCAGCAGCTTAGCGGGGGCTTGGGGAGATACGCAGTATTTT | CASSLAGAWGDTQYF
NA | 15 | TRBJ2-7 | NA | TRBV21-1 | TGTGCCAGCAGCAAATTTCAGCGGAGCTCCTACGAGCAGTACTTC | CASSKFQRSSYEQYF
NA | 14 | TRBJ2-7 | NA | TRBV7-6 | TGTGCCAGCAGCCACCTAGCCGGTTGGTACGAGCAGTACTTC | CASSHLAGWYEQYF
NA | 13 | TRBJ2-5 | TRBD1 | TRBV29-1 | TGCAGCGTTTCCGGACAGGGGAAAGAGACCCAGTACTTC | CSVSGQGKETQYF
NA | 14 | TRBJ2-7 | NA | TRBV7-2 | TGTGCCAGCAGCTTGACTAGAAACTCCTACGAGCAGTACTTC | CASSLTRNSYEQYF
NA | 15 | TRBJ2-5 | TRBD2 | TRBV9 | TGTGCCAGCAGCGTAGCAGCGGGGGGGCAAGAGACCCAGTACTTC | CASSVAAGGQETQYF
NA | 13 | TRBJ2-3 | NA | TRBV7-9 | TGTGCCAGCAGCTCTAGGCGCACAGATACGCAGTATTTT | CASSSRRTDTQYF
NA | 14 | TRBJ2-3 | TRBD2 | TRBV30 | TGTGCCTGGAGGCTAGCGGGGGTGGGGGATACGCAGTATTTT | CAWRLAGVGDTQYF
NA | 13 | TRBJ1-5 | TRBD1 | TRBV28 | TGTGCCAGCACCACAGGGGACAATCAGCCCCAGCATTTT | CASTTGDNQPQHF
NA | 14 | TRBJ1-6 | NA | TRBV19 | TGTGCCTCTTCCCGGGACAATTATAATTCACCCCTCCACTTT | CASSRDNYNSPLHF
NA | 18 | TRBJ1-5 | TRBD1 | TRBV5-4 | TGTGCCAGCAGCTTGAGGGAACCCCGGGACAGGTCGGATCAGCCCCAGCATTTT | CASSLREPRDRSDQPQHF
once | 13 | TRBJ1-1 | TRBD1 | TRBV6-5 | TGTGCCAGCAGGACAGGGGGGAACACTGAAGCTTTCTTT | CASRTGGNTEAFF
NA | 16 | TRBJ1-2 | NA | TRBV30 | TGTGCCTGGAGTCGCTTAAAGACAGGAGCCAGGTATGGCTACACCTTC | CAWSRLKTGARYGYTF
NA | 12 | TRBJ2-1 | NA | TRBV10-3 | TGTGCCATCTCCCTTCAGGACAATGAGCAGTTCTTC | CAISLQDNEQFF
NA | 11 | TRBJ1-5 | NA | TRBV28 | TGTGCCAGCAGGACAGATCAGCCCCAGCATTTT | CASRTDQPQHF
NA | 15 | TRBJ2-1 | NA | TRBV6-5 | TGTGCCAGCAGTGGGGCGTCCTCGCGGCGCAATGAGCAGTTCTTC | CASSGASSRRNEQFF
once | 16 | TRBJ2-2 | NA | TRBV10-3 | TGTGCCATCAGTGATAGAGTTCGGCGGGGCACCGGGGAGCTGTTTTTT | CAISDRVRRGTGELFF
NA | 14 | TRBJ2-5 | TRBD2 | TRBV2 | TGTGCCAGCAGCTCGGGACTAGCGCCTGAGACCCAGTACTTC | CASSSGLAPETQYF
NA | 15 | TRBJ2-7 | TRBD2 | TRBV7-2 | TGTGCCAGCAGCCCCGGGAGTAGCGGGAGCTACGAGCAGTACTTC | CASSPGSSGSYEQYF
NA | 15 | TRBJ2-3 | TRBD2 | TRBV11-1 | TGTGCCAGCAGCGAGAGACTAGCGGGAGGCTATACGCAGTATTTT | CASSERLAGGYTQYF
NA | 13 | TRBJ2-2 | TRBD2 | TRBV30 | TGTGCCTGGAGCGGGGGGGCGACCGGGGAGCTGTTTTTT | CAWSGGATGELFF
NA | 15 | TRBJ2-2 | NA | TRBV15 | TGTGCCACCAGCAGAGATTTCGTCAGGGCCGGGGAGCTGTTTTTT | CATSRDFVRAGELFF
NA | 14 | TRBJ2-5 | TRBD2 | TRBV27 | TGTGCCAGCAGACCCGGGAGAGCGGGGGAGACCCAGTACTTC | CASRPGRAGETQYF
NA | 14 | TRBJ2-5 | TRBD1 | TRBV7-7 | TGTGCCAGCAGCTTAGGGACAGGGGTTGGGACTCAGTACTTC | CASSLGTGVGTQYF
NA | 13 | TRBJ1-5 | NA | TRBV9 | TGTGCCAGCAGCGTGAGTAGCAATCAGCCCCAGCATTTT | CASSVSSNQPQHF
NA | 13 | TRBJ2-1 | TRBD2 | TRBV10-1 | TGCGCCAGCAGGGGAGGGGAGTTCGATGAGCAGTTCTTC | CASRGGEFDEQFF
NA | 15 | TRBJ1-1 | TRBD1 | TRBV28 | TGTGCCGGCAGTCTTACCGGGACAGGGAGGACTGAAGCTTTCTTT | CAGSLTGTGRTEAFF
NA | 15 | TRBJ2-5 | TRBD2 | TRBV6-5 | TGTGCCAGCAGTTACCGACGTGCGGGGGAAGAGACCCAGTACTTC | CASSYRRAGEETQYF
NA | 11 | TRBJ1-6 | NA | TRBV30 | TGTGCCTGGAGTGTTGGAGGGGCCCGACACTTT | CAWSVGGARHF
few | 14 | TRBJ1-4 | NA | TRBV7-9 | TGTGCCAGCAGTTTTCAGGGCTCAGTTGAAAAACTGTTTTTT | CASSFQGSVEKLFF
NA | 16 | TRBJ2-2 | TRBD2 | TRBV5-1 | TGCGCCAGCAGCTTGGTAGCGGGAGAACGTACCGGGGAGCTGTTTTTT | CASSLVAGERTGELFF
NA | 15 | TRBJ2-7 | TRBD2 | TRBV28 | TGTGCCAGCAGCCGTCCACGGGGGGGGGCCCACGAGCAGTACTTC | CASSRPRGGAHEQYF
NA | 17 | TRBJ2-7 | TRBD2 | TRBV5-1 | TGCGCCAGCAGCTTGGCGGCTAGCGGGGGGATCTCCTACGAGCAGTACTTC | CASSLAASGGISYEQYF
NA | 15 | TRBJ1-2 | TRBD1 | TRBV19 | TGTGCCACCCAGGTGGGCACAGGGACAGGGGGTGGCTACACCTTC | CATQVGTGTGGGYTF
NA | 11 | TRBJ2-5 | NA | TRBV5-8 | TGTGCCAGCAGACGCCAGGGAATCCAGTACTTC | CASRRQGIQYF
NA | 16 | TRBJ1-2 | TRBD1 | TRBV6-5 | TGTGCCAGCAGATACTCCACGACAGGGAGACCGCTTGGCTACACCTTC | CASRYSTTGRPLGYTF
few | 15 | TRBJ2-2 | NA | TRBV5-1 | TGCGCCAGCAGCTTGACAGCAGCGAACACCGGGGAGCTGTTTTTT | CASSLTAANTGELFF
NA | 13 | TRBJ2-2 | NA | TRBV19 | TGTGCCAGTAGTAACGGGGGTACCGGGGAGCTGTTTTTT | CASSNGGTGELFF
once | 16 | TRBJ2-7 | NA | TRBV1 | TGCACCAGCAGCCGAAGACCGGTAGCGGGAGCCTACGAGCAGTACTTC | CTSSRRPVAGAYEQYF
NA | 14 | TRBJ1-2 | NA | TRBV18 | TGTGCCAGCTCCCCGGGTCACCTTAACTATGGCTACACCTTC | CASSPGHLNYGYTF
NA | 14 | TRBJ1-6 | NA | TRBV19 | TGTGCCAGTAGGGTGTGGAGGGTGGCTTCACCCCTCCACTTT | CASRVWRVASPLHF
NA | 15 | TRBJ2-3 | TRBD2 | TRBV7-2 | TGTGCCAGCAGTCGTACTAGCGGGGTAGGAGATACGCAGTATTTT | CASSRTSGVGDTQYF
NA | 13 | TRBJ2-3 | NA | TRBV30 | TGTGCCTGGAGTCCTCAGGGGTCAGATACGCAGTATTTT | CAWSPQGSDTQYF
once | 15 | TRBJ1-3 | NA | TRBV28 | TGTGCCAGCAGTTTTTGGCCGCTCTCTGGAAACACCATATATTTT | CASSFWPLSGNTIYF
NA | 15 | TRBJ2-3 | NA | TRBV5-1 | TGCGCCAGCAGCACCGGACAGACTAGCACAGATACGCAGTATTTT | CASSTGQTSTDTQYF
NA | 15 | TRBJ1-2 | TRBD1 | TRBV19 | TGTGCCAGTAGTATGAAGGGGGCGCATAGCTATGGCTACACCTTC | CASSMKGAHSYGYTF
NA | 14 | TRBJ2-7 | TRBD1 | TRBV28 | TGTGCCAGCACTCGAACAGGGGGCAACGACGAGCAGTACTTC | CASTRTGGNDEQYF
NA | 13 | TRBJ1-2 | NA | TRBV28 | TGTGCCAGCAGCTCGGGACTTAACTATGGCTACACCTTC | CASSSGLNYGYTF
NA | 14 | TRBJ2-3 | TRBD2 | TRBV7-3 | TGTGCCAGCAGACTAGCGGGGAACACAGATACGCAGTATTTT | CASRLAGNTDTQYF
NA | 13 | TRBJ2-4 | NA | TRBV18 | TGTGCCAGCTCACCGACAGCCACATACATTCAGTACTTC | CASSPTATYIQYF
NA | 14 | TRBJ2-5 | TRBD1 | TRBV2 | TGTGCCAGCAGAGACTACAGGGGGGAGGCGACCCAGTACTTC | CASRDYRGEATQYF
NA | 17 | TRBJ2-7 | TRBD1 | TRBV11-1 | TGTGCCAGCAGCCCGGACAGGAGACTCTTTTCCCGATACGAGCAGTACTTC | CASSPDRRLFSRYEQYF